This T cell receptor (beta chain) was sequenced during a study of metastatic and nonmetastatic thyroid tumors. In the study overall: Across peripheral blood and tumor or nodule tissue samples taken from malignant and benign thyroid patients, the repertoires were compared with one another. Study-level findings and limits: Reported TCR beta diversity, measured in blood and tumor, was significantly higher for malignant thyroid tumors than for benign nodules.

Per the original data handling: Built for papillary thyroid cancer, a distant-metastasis classifier drew on CDR3 differences across clinicopathological groups. With MiXCR, TCRdb reprocessed the PCR reads. These V and J calls derive from TCRdb rather than the authors' analysis. The table records 25,000 to 35,000 clones, around 16% of them present only once. This clone has ten or more counts. Its antigen is undetermined. Each patient went into thyroid surgery without having received any treatment. The material sequenced was blood. The receptor comes from a female donor with papillary thyroid cancer or a benign thyroid nodule (not recorded which). Some clones in this sample may be carry-over from other donors' samples.

The CDR3 loop reads CASSHAGQGHTEAFF. The CDR3 DNA follows: TGTGCCAGCAGCCATGCCGGACAGGGCCACACTGAAGCTTTCTTT. This chain links TRBV3-1 with TRBJ1-1; TRBD1 matches 8 bases. The germline CDR1 and CDR2 sequences are LGHDT and YNNKEL (reference sequence). The CDR3 covers 15 residues. V lost 3 bases and J lost 3; bases outside the gene matches: 6. Full variable domain (remainder filled in from reference TRBV3-1 and TRBJ1-1): DTAVSQTPKYLVTQMGNDKSIKCEQNLGHDTMYWYKQDSKKFLKIMFSYNNKELIINETVPNRFSPKSPDKAHLNLHINSLELGDSAVYFCASSHAGQGHTEAFFGQGTRLTVV.